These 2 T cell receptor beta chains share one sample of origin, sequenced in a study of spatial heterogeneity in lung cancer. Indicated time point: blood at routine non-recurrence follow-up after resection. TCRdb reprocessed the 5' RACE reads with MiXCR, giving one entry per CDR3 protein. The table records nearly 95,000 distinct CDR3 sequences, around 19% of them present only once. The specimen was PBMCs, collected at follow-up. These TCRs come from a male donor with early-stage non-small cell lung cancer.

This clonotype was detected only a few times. The CDR3 bases are TGTGCCAGCAGCCCCCACCAAGAGACCCAGTACTTC. As protein: CASSPHQETQYF. The chain carries TRBV9 and TRBJ2-5; D gene unclear. Germline V gene data show CDR1 as SGDLS and CDR2 as YYNGEE. V was clipped by 4 bases and J by 0 bases, with 4 bases between them. This CDR3 contains 12 residues.

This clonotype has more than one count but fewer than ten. The CDR3 DNA follows: TGTGCCAGCAGTGAAGCGGTGACTTCCCGGGCCACTGAAGCTTTCTTT. Encoded protein: CASSEAVTSRATEAFF. V and J are TRBV6-1 and TRBJ1-1; no clear D gene. CDR1 and CDR2 from the germline V gene are MNHNS and SASEGT. The V and J ends lost 0 bases and 4 bases respectively, with 15 bases between them. The CDR3 contains 16 residues.